The T cell receptor (beta chain) described here comes from a study of OX40 agonist ivuxolimab in advanced cancers. Method: immunoSEQ multiplex PCR; TCRdb's copy keeps in-frame clones and lacks some. The repertoire holds tens of thousands of clones, with 85% to 95% as singletons. From germline, CDR1 is LNHDA and CDR2 SQIVND (reference sequence). CDR3 length: 13 residues. V lost 10 bases to trimming and J lost 8 bases, with 20 bases between them. This sequence originates from an adult with an advanced solid tumor such as melanoma, head and neck, liver or kidney cancer. Material: CD4+ or CD8+ T cells sorted from blood, obtained in a trial of the OX40 agonist ivuxolimab. This rearrangement joins TRBV19 to TRBJ1-2, with D hard to call. CDR3 amino acids: CATRQEDLWGYTF. CDR3 DNA: TGTGCCACCCGCCAAGAGGACTTATGGGGCTACACCTTC.